The 12 T cell receptor beta chains below were found in one sample sequenced in a study of cytomegalovirus exposure and HLA in healthy donors. The PCR was carried out with 60 Vbeta primers and 13 Jbeta primers. TCRdb's copy holds only in-frame clones and misses some; the assay was immunoSEQ multiplex PCR. The table has 85,000 to 130,000 clones, 60% to 80% seen once. The sample consisted of PBMCs. Receptor source: a man aged 40-49 years in good health and CMV-seronegative.

In its sample, this clone was seen a few times. This rearrangement joins TRBV19 to TRBJ2-7; 8 nucleotides agree with TRBD1. The CDR3 loop spans 14 amino acids. J was trimmed by 4 bases and V by 2 bases; bases with no gene match: 4. Per the germline V gene, CDR1 is LNHDA and CDR2 is SQIVND (reference sequence). This CDR3 reads CASSIRDRLYEQYF. The DNA of the CDR3 is TGTGCCAGTAGTATAAGGGACAGGTTGTACGAGCAGTACTTC.

Points on this clone: One end of the junction varies from germline; a read error may be responsible. The chain has TRBV7-8 and TRBJ2-5, with a possible D match to TRBD1 (6 bases). Germline loops: CDR1 SGHVS, CDR2 FQNEAQ. This CDR3 has 12 amino acids. CDR3: CASSEYTGNLHF. The CDR3 nucleotides read TGTGCCAGCAGCGAGTACACAGGGAACCTGCACTTC. Full variable domain (outside the CDR3, taken from reference TRBV7-8 and TRBJ2-5): GAGVSQSPRYKVAKRGQDVALRCDPISGHVSLFWYQQALGQGPEFLTYFQNEAQLDKSGLPSDRFFAERPEGSVSTLKIQRTQQEDSAVYLCASSEYTGNLHFGPGTRLLVL.

The rearrangement uses TRBV5-1 and TRBJ2-2; D perhaps matches TRBD1 (5 bases). The V gene lost 1 base and the J gene lost 12 bases, with 16 bases spanning the gap. CDR1 SGHRS and CDR2 YFSETQ come from the germline V gene. This CDR3 spans 14 amino acids. As DNA, the CDR3 is TGCGCCAGCAGCTTGTCCCAGGGCCAAGAGAAGCTGTTTTTT. Protein product: CASSLSQGQEKLFF.

The J gene is TRBJ1-1, the V gene TRBV7-2; no definite D call. CDR3 size: 14 residues. V was pared by 1 base and J by 1 base, with 7 bases between. CDR1 and CDR2 from the germline V gene are SGHTA and FQGNSA. CDR3 sequence reads: CASSLGRENTEAFF. For the CDR3, the DNA is TGTGCCAGCAGCTTAGGACGGGAGAACACTGAAGCTTTCTTT.

The chain employs TRBV6-6 and TRBJ2-7; a possible D gene is TRBD1 (5 bases). Between the trimmed V and J ends, which lost 5 bases and 3 bases, there was a span of 17 bases. CDR1 and CDR2 (germline): MNHNY, SVGAGI (reference sequence). CDR3 length: 15 amino acids. The CDR3 is CASSKLQGHFYEQYF. The CDR3 DNA is TGTGCCAGCAGTAAGCTCCAAGGACACTTCTACGAGCAGTACTTC.

V gene TRBV14 combines with J gene TRBJ1-1; a possible D gene is TRBD1 (6 bases). The CDR3 runs 13 residues. Germline CDR1 and CDR2: SGHDN and FVKESK. Trimming cost V 4 bases and J 7 bases, with 13 bases left between them. CDR3 protein: CASSRNREGEAFF. In DNA form, the CDR3 reads TGTGCCAGCAGCCGGAACAGGGAGGGTGAAGCTTTCTTT.

This clone was found a few times. The chain joins TRBV5-1 to TRBJ2-2, with D unresolved. Germline V gene lookup returns CDR1 SGHRS and CDR2 YFSETQ. Trimming pared 0 bases from V and 0 bases from J, leaving 3 bases between. The CDR3 covers 14 residues. Here the CDR3 reads CASSLGPNTGELFF. CDR3 coding DNA: TGCGCCAGCAGCTTGGGGCCGAACACCGGGGAGCTGTTTTTT.

V and J are TRBV6-5 and TRBJ2-3; D gene unclear. Trimming removed 0 bases from V and 1 base from J, with 5 bases in between. The CDR3 totals 14 residues. CDR1 is MNHEY and CDR2 is SVGAGI in the germline V gene. CDR3 sequence reads: CASSYSPGTDTQYF. CDR3 sequence (DNA): TGTGCCAGCAGTTACTCTCCAGGCACAGATACGCAGTATTTT.

The CDR3 sequence: CASSPAAGGTDTQYF. The CDR3 DNA reads TGTGCCAGCAGCCCTGCAGCGGGGGGGACAGATACGCAGTATTTT. The gene calls are TRBV11-3 and TRBJ2-3; 10 nucleotides align to TRBD2. The CDR3 consists of 15 residues. CDR1 is SGHNT, CDR2 YENEEA, per germline. Trimming removed 5 bases from V and 3 bases from J; junction bases left unmatched: 5.

The chain has TRBV16 and TRBJ2-5; no definite D call. Trimming took off 4 bases at V and 5 bases at J, with 11 bases between the two ends. The CDR3 loop spans 13 amino acids. Germline-derived CDR1 and CDR2 are KGHSY and FQNENV. As DNA, the CDR3 is TGTGCCAGCAGCCGTCAGGCGTCGGAGACCCAGTACTTC. It specifies CASSRQASETQYF.

V gene TRBV6-5 combines with J gene TRBJ2-1; 8 positions agree with TRBD2. The germline gives CDR1 MNHEY, CDR2 SVGAGI. This CDR3 contains 14 residues. V was pared by 5 bases and J by 5 bases, with 5 bases of the junction left unmatched. CDR3 DNA: TGTGCCAGCAGTCAGCGGGGGCCTGACAATGAGCAGTTCTTC. The encoded protein is CASSQRGPDNEQFF.

The chain employs TRBV10-3 and TRBJ2-5; D uncertain. Trimming shortened V by 3 bases and J by 1 base, and 6 bases separated the two germline ends. The CDR3 has 13 amino acids. Germline CDR1 and CDR2: ENHRY and SYGVKD. CDR3 amino acids: CAISDSSQETQYF. In DNA, the CDR3 is TGTGCCATCAGTGATTCCAGCCAAGAGACCCAGTACTTC.